Below are 11 T cell receptor beta chains sequenced from a single sample in a study of identifying expanded T cells in peripheral blood. Repertoires were generated with immunoSEQ multiplex PCR, while TCRdb's copy carries only in-frame clones and drops some. The table has approximately 130,000 clones, about 80% seen once. The source material was blood. The receptor source for this set is a person aged 18 to 75 in good health.

The genes are TRBV6-1 and TRBJ2-7; unclear D gene. Looked up from germline, CDR1 is MNHNS and CDR2 is SASEGT. CDR3 size: 13 residues. V was trimmed by 1 base and J by 6 bases, leaving 10 bases between them. This CDR3 is CASSEGGLPEQYF. In nucleotides, the CDR3 is TGTGCCAGCAGTGAAGGTGGGTTGCCCGAGCAGTACTTC.

The chain recombines TRBV11-3 with TRBJ1-6, with 10 positions matching TRBD1. Germline V gene lookup returns CDR1 SGHNT and CDR2 YENEEA. J was trimmed by 9 bases and V by 4 bases; bases with no gene match: 6. The length of the CDR3 is 15 residues. The CDR3 bases are TGTGCCAGCAGCTCCGCGGGACAGGGGACTTCACCCCTCCACTTT. Amino acid sequence: CASSSAGQGTSPLHF.

The V and J genes are TRBV11-1 and TRBJ2-3; D may be TRBD1 (6 bases). The CDR3 has 14 amino acids. Trimming pared 6 bases from V and 2 bases from J, leaving 12 bases between. The germline V gene encodes CDR1 SGHAT and CDR2 FQDESV (reference sequence). The CDR3 loop reads CASRRTGFTDTQYF. The CDR3 region has the DNA TGTGCCAGCAGGCGTACAGGGTTCACAGATACGCAGTATTTT.

The chain carries TRBV10-3 and TRBJ2-3, with D possibly TRBD2 on 5 matching bases. The CDR3 totals 13 residues. Trimming shortened V by 10 bases and J by 2 bases, and 13 bases separated the two germline ends. The germline V gene has CDR1 ENHRY and CDR2 SYGVKD. CDR3 sequence: CATLEENTDTQYF. CDR3 nucleotides: TGTGCCACCCTGGAGGAGAACACAGATACGCAGTATTTT.

The chain employs TRBV9 and TRBJ1-1; D call uncertain. CDR3 length: 16 amino acids. Germline assignment: CDR1 SGDLS and CDR2 YYNGEE. V gave up 4 bases and J gave up 1 base, with 17 bases separating them. This chain's CDR3 is CASSTREVAANTEAFF. The CDR3 DNA follows: TGTGCCAGCAGCACCCGGGAGGTCGCAGCGAACACTGAAGCTTTCTTT.

The genes are TRBV2 and TRBJ2-5; the D is unclear. CDR1 and CDR2 (germline): SNHLY, FYNNEI. Trimming took off 3 bases at V and 2 bases at J, with 7 bases between the two ends. The length of the CDR3 is 13 residues. The chain's CDR3 is CASSDYWQETQYF. CDR3 sequence (DNA): TGTGCCAGCAGTGACTACTGGCAAGAGACCCAGTACTTC.

This rearrangement joins TRBV11-3 to TRBJ2-3; D is undetermined. Germline values: CDR1 SGHNT, CDR2 YENEEA. Trimming left V 1 base short and J 0 bases short, with 8 bases between. This CDR3 has 15 amino acids. The CDR3 protein is CASSLADHSTDTQYF. The CDR3 nucleotides read TGTGCCAGCAGCTTAGCGGATCATAGCACAGATACGCAGTATTTT.

The V gene is TRBV6-1, the J gene TRBJ1-6; D may be TRBD1 (6 bases). The CDR3 totals 14 residues. Germline loops: CDR1 MNHNS, CDR2 SASEGT. V dropped 5 bases and J dropped 11 bases, with 16 bases sitting between them. The CDR3 is CASSPRGGRTPLHF. The CDR3 DNA reads as TGTGCCAGCAGTCCCCGAGGGGGTCGAACACCCCTCCACTTT.

This clone was seen only a few times. The genes are TRBV5-1 and TRBJ1-2; D call uncertain. This CDR3 contains 16 residues. Trimming left V 2 bases short and J 0 bases short, with 14 bases between. From germline, CDR1 is SGHRS and CDR2 YFSETQ. This CDR3 is CASSLGSTGANYGYTF. The CDR3 nucleotides are TGCGCCAGCAGCTTAGGGTCGACGGGAGCTAACTATGGCTACACCTTC.

The rearrangement uses TRBV6-5 and TRBJ1-3, with D unresolved. The germline V and J ends were trimmed by 5 bases and 0 bases, with 11 bases remaining between them. This CDR3 has 15 amino acids. The V gene's germline CDR1 is MNHEY and CDR2 SVGAGI. The CDR3 DNA reads TGTGCCAGCAGTCGTGGACCAATCTCTGGAAACACCATATATTTT. Amino acid sequence: CASSRGPISGNTIYF.

The gene calls are TRBV7-2 and TRBJ2-7; D may be TRBD1 (6 bases). The germline V gene encodes CDR1 SGHTA and CDR2 FQGNSA. The CDR3 covers 15 residues. Trimming left V 4 bases short and J 5 bases short, with 18 bases between. DNA of the CDR3: TGTGCCAGCAGCTCCCAGGGGAGCCGGTTTAACGAGCAGTACTTC. It codes for CASSSQGSRFNEQYF.